This T cell receptor (beta chain) was recovered during a study of blood T cell repertoires in COVID-19. In the study overall: The origin of the acute and convalescent COVID-19 samples was the United States, Italy and Spain. In each case, the material was cDNA or gDNA derived from T cells, B-cell-depleted T cells, or PBMCs.

Produced via immunoSEQ multiplex PCR; TCRdb's table is partial and in-frame only. The sample has approximately 530,000 clones, around nine tenths seen once. The Seattle site enrolled patients during active infection and followed them longitudinally. The CDR3 length is 15 residues. Germline-derived CDR1 and CDR2 are SNHLY and FYNNEI. With 2 bases removed from V and 0 bases from J, the gap between germline ends came to 7 bases. This TCR derives from a woman in her forties or fifties with COVID-19, enrolled during active disease. The chain is built from TRBV2 and TRBJ2-2; tentatively, D is TRBD1 (5 bases). Specimen: peripheral blood. Here the CDR3 DNA reads TGTGCCAGCAGTGAACGGACACCGAACACCGGGGAGCTGTTTTTT. Its protein is CASSERTPNTGELFF.